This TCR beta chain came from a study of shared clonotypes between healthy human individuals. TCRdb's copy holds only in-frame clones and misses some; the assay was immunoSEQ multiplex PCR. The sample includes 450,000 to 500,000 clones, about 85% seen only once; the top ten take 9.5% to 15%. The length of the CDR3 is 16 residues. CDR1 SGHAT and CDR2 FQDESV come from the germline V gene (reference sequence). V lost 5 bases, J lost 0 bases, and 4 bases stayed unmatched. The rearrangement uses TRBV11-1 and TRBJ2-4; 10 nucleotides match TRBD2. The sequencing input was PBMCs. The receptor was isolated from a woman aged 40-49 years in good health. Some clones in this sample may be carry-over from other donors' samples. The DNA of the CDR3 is TGTGCCAGCAGCCATAGCGGGGGGTTAGCCAAAAACATTCAGTACTTC. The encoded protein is CASSHSGGLAKNIQYF.